What follows are 19 T cell receptor beta chains derived from one specimen sequenced in a study of cytomegalovirus exposure and HLA in healthy donors. The PCR used 60 Vbeta and 13 Jbeta primers. The protocol was immunoSEQ multiplex PCR, while the TCRdb copy is restricted to in-frame clones and leaves out a portion. Of under 150,000 clones in the sample, approximately 83% were seen once. The sequenced sample consisted of PBMCs. The origin of the receptors is a woman aged 40 to 50 in good health and CMV-seronegative.

In DNA, the CDR3 is TGTGCCAGCAGCGGGGGCGGGAGCACAGATACGCAGTATTTT. Its translation is CASSGGGSTDTQYF. This sequence joins TRBV11-3 and TRBJ2-3; D is perhaps TRBD1 (6 bases). Trimming pared 5 bases from V and 0 bases from J, leaving 9 bases between. Per the germline V gene, CDR1 is SGHNT and CDR2 is YENEEA. This CDR3 contains 14 residues. Based on the CDR3 plus reference TRBV11-3 and TRBJ2-3, the full variable domain is EAGVVQSPRYKIIEKKQPVAFWCNPISGHNTLYWYLQNLGQGPELLIRYENEEAVDDSQLPKDRFSAERLKGVDSTLKIQPAELGDSAVYLCASSGGGSTDTQYFGPGTRLTVL.

The table lists this clone with a count of one. This chain links TRBV19 with TRBJ2-6; possibly TRBD1 for D (6 bases). The CDR3 spans 19 residues. The germline V and J ends were trimmed by 5 bases and 2 bases, with 22 bases remaining between them. Germline CDR1 LNHDA, CDR2 SQIVND (reference sequence). The CDR3 nucleotides read TGTGCCAGTAGTGTCATCGGACAGAGGGGTACTGCTGGGGCCAACGTCCTGACTTTC. Translation: CASSVIGQRGTAGANVLTF. The entire variable domain, with the rest obtained from reference TRBV19 and TRBJ2-6, is as follows: DGGITQSPKYLFRKEGQNVTLSCEQNLNHDAMYWYRQDPGQGLRLIYYSQIVNDFQKGDIAEGYSVSREKKESFPLTVTSAQKNPTAFYLCASSVIGQRGTAGANVLTFGAGSRLTVL.

The chain is built from TRBV5-4 and TRBJ1-1; D ambiguous. Germline values: CDR1 SGHNT, CDR2 YYREEE (reference sequence). Trimming removed 2 bases from V and 4 bases from J, with 6 bases in between. This CDR3 contains 12 residues. The CDR3 DNA reads TGTGCCAGCAGCTTAGAGGGCACTGAAGCTTTCTTT. Translated, it gives CASSLEGTEAFF. Full variable domain (missing parts from reference TRBV5-4 and TRBJ1-1): ETGVTQSPTHLIKTRGQQVTLRCSSQSGHNTVSWYQQALGQGPQFIFQYYREEENGRGNFPPRFSGLQFPNYSSELNVNALELDDSALYLCASSLEGTEAFFGQGTRLTVV.

The V call is TRBV5-4, the J call TRBJ2-3; 9 nucleotides agree with TRBD2. This CDR3 is built from 15 residues. With V trimmed by 4 bases and J by 2 bases, 5 bases remained unmatched. Germline-derived CDR1 and CDR2 are SGHNT and YYREEE (reference sequence). As DNA, the CDR3 is TGTGCCAGCAGCCAGCCGGGACTAGCCACAGATACGCAGTATTTT. This gives the protein CASSQPGLATDTQYF. Based on the CDR3 plus reference TRBV5-4 and TRBJ2-3, the full variable domain is ETGVTQSPTHLIKTRGQQVTLRCSSQSGHNTVSWYQQALGQGPQFIFQYYREEENGRGNFPPRFSGLQFPNYSSELNVNALELDDSALYLCASSQPGLATDTQYFGPGTRLTVL.

The chain couples TRBV27 to TRBJ1-2, with 9 positions matching TRBD1. V was clipped by 6 bases and J by 1 base; unmatched bases: 9. The CDR3 is made up of 16 amino acids. From germline, CDR1 is MNHEY and CDR2 SMNVEV (reference sequence). CDR3 in amino acids: CASSRDRDLYNYGYTF. The CDR3 nucleotides read TGTGCCAGCAGCCGGGACAGGGACTTGTATAACTATGGCTACACCTTC.

This chain links TRBV5-1 with TRBJ2-5, with TRBD2 matching over 10 bases. The V gene end was trimmed by 1 base and the J gene end by 2 bases; junction bases not matched to a gene: 5. Germline V gene data show CDR1 as SGHRS and CDR2 as YFSETQ. CDR3 size: 16 residues. For the CDR3, the DNA is TGCGCCAGCAGCTTGTACAGCGGGGGGGCACAAGAGACCCAGTACTTC. It codes for CASSLYSGGAQETQYF.

V is TRBV27 and J is TRBJ2-1; tentative D call: TRBD1 (6 bases). The germline CDR1 and CDR2 sequences are MNHEY and SMNVEV (reference sequence). V dropped 4 bases and J dropped 12 bases, with 16 bases sitting between them. The CDR3 is 13 residues long. Written as DNA, the CDR3 is TGTGCCAGCAGTTCCAGGGGCCTTGGGGTGCAGTTCTTC. Its translation: CASSSRGLGVQFF.

This chain connects TRBV27 to TRBJ2-7; D gene unclear. The CDR3 sequence is 13 residues long. Looked up from germline, CDR1 is MNHEY and CDR2 is SMNVEV (reference sequence). Trimming took off 6 bases at V and 1 base at J, with 10 bases between the two ends. The CDR3 loop reads CASSHAESYEQYF. As DNA, the CDR3 is TGTGCCAGCAGCCATGCGGAGTCCTACGAGCAGTACTTC.

In this sample, this clone turned up a few times. The J gene is TRBJ1-1, the V gene TRBV15; the D is unclear. The CDR3 length is 15 residues. Trimming cost V 4 bases and J 2 bases, with 14 bases left between them. From germline, CDR1 is LNHNV and CDR2 YYDKDF (reference sequence). CDR3 loop: CATSTPREGNTEAFF. In DNA form, the CDR3 reads TGTGCCACCAGCACACCCCGGGAGGGAAACACTGAAGCTTTCTTT.

V and J are TRBV18 and TRBJ1-2; D may be TRBD1 (5 bases). V was trimmed by 2 bases and J by 4 bases, leaving 14 bases between them. The CDR3 extends over 15 amino acids. The germline V gene has CDR1 KGHSH and CDR2 LQKENI. The CDR3 coding sequence is TGTGCCAGCTCACCAGACGGGGGACGGGGCTATGGCTACACCTTC. This sequence encodes CASSPDGGRGYGYTF.

The chain has TRBV7-9 and TRBJ1-6; D might be TRBD1 (5 bases). CDR1 is SEHNR and CDR2 is FQNEAQ in the germline V gene (reference sequence). V lost 10 bases, J lost 6 bases, and 10 bases lay in between. The CDR3 totals 12 residues. CDR3 bases: TGTGCCACCCGACAGTCTAATTCACCCCTCCACTTT. This codes for CATRQSNSPLHF.

The rearrangement joins TRBV5-1 to TRBJ2-7; maybe TRBD1 (5 bases). The CDR3 sequence is 14 residues long. V lost 5 bases to trimming and J lost 0 bases, with 12 bases between them. The germline CDR1 and CDR2 sequences are SGHRS and YFSETQ. The CDR3 region is CASSIQGSSYEQYF. CDR3 nucleotide sequence: TGCGCCAGCAGTATCCAGGGTAGCTCCTACGAGCAGTACTTC.

The table lists this clone with a count of one. The chain couples TRBV19 to TRBJ1-5; 7 bases map to TRBD1. The V gene end was trimmed by 5 bases and the J gene end by 3 bases; junction bases not matched to a gene: 4. This CDR3 region has 14 residues. Germline V gene data show CDR1 as LNHDA and CDR2 as SQIVND (reference sequence). This CDR3 is CASSWDRLNQPQHF. Here the CDR3 DNA reads TGTGCCAGTAGTTGGGACAGACTCAATCAGCCCCAGCATTTT.

This chain connects TRBV18 to TRBJ1-2, with D unresolved. Looked up from germline, CDR1 is KGHSH and CDR2 is LQKENI. CDR3 size: 19 residues. Trimming pared 2 bases from V and 6 bases from J, leaving 28 bases between. The CDR3 protein is CASSPSASQTLITGNGYTF. As DNA, the CDR3 is TGTGCCAGCTCACCAAGCGCCTCCCAGACCCTTATCACCGGCAATGGCTACACCTTC.

The gene calls are TRBV27 and TRBJ1-1, with D tentatively TRBD1 (5 bases). The CDR3 runs 13 residues. The V end was cut by 6 bases, the J end by 8 bases, with 16 bases between. CDR1 and CDR2 from the germline V gene are MNHEY and SMNVEV (reference sequence). CDR3 in DNA: TGTGCCAGCAGCTTTGTACCAACAGGAGAAGCTTTCTTT. This translates into CASSFVPTGEAFF.

This clone was observed a handful of times. At one end, the junction sequence differs from germline, possibly due to a read error. The J gene is TRBJ1-3, the V gene TRBV5-1; 11 bases map to TRBD1. Germline lookup yields CDR1 SGHRS and CDR2 YFSETQ. CDR3 size: 14 residues. In DNA, the CDR3 is TGCGCCAGCAGTTTGGACAGGGGGCGAAACACCATATATTTT. This gives the protein CASSLDRGRNTIYF.

The chain couples TRBV4-2 to TRBJ2-2, with 10 nucleotides matching TRBD2. Germline V gene data show CDR1 as LGHNA and CDR2 as YNFKEQ. The J segment lost 1 base and the V segment lost 1 base, leaving 0 bases of the junction unmatched. CDR3 size: 16 residues. DNA for the CDR3: TGTGCCAGCAGCCAAGCTAGCGGGGGGAACACCGGGGAGCTGTTTTTT. Encoded protein: CASSQASGGNTGELFF.

This chain links TRBV19 with TRBJ1-5; D gene uncertain. The CDR3 totals 14 residues. Trimming removed 2 bases from V and 0 bases from J, with 5 bases in between. Germline V gives CDR1 LNHDA, CDR2 SQIVND (reference sequence). CDR3 coding DNA: TGTGCCAGTAGTATACAGGATAGCAATCAGCCCCAGCATTTT. Its protein product is CASSIQDSNQPQHF.

The V call is TRBV6-1, the J call TRBJ2-7, with 7 nucleotides matching TRBD1. Germline V gene lookup returns CDR1 MNHNS and CDR2 SASEGT. With 10 bases clipped from V and 4 bases from J, the junction kept 10 bases outside the gene matches. The CDR3 totals 13 residues. CDR3 sequence reads: CATSRGQKYEQYF. In DNA form, the CDR3 reads TGTGCCACCTCTAGGGGACAGAAATACGAGCAGTACTTC.